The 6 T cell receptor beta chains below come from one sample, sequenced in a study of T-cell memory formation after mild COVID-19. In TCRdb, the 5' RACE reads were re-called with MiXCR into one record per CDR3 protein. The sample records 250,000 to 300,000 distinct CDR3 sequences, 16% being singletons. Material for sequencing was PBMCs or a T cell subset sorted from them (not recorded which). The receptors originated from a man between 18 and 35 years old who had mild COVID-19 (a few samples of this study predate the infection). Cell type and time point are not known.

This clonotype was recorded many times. In DNA, the CDR3 is TGCGCCAGCAGCCAAGAATGGATCAGGGGGAGGATAATGAACACTGAAGCTTTCTTT. Protein sequence: CASSQEWIRGRIMNTEAFF. V gene TRBV4-3 combines with J gene TRBJ1-1; 7 bases are a match to TRBD1. Germline V gives CDR1 LGHNA, CDR2 YSLEER. V was clipped by 0 bases and J by 0 bases; unmatched bases: 13. The CDR3 has 19 residues.

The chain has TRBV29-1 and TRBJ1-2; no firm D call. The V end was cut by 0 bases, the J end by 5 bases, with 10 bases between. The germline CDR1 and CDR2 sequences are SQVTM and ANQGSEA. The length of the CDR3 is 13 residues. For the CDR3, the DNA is TGCAGCGTTGAAGATGGGGTGAGATATGGCTACACCTTC. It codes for CSVEDGVRYGYTF.

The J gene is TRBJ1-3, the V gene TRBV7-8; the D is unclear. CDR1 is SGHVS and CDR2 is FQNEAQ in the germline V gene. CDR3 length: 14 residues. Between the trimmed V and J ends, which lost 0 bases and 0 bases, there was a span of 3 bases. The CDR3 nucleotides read TGTGCCAGCAGCTTAGCACTCTCTGGAAACACCATATATTTT. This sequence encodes CASSLALSGNTIYF.

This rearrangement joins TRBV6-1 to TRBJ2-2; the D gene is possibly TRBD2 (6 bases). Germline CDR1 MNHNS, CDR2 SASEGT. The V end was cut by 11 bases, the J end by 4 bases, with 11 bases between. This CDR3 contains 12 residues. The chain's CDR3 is CAAGGPTGELFF. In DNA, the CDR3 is TGTGCCGCAGGAGGGCCCACCGGGGAGCTGTTTTTT.

CDR3 nucleotide sequence: TGTGCCAGCAGCCAGGGGACCTACGAGCAGTACGTC. It translates to CASSQGTYEQYV. V gene TRBV5-6 combines with J gene TRBJ2-7, with D perhaps TRBD1 (6 bases). This CDR3 has 12 amino acids. The germline CDR1 and CDR2 sequences are SGHDT and YYEEEE. V lost 4 bases and J lost 2, with 7 bases in between.

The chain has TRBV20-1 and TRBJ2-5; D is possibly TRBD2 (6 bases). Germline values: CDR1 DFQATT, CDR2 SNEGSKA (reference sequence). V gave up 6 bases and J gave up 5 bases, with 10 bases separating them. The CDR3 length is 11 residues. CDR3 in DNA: TGCAGTGCGTCCGCGGGGGAGACCCAGTACTTC. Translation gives CSASAGETQYF.